Below are 22 T cell receptor beta chains sequenced from a single sample in a study of T cell responses to AZD1222 COVID-19 vaccine. Sequencing used immunoSEQ multiplex PCR; TCRdb keeps in-frame clones, though not all of them. The top ten hold approximately 5.7% of the sample, which has approximately 140,000 clones, about 87% seen once. The source material was peripheral blood, sampled on day 0 of AZD1222 vaccination. Receptors were obtained from an adult in good health.

This sequence joins TRBV19 and TRBJ2-3; D not resolved. The CDR3 loop spans 14 amino acids. Trimming pared 6 bases from V and 1 base from J, leaving 11 bases between. CDR1 LNHDA and CDR2 SQIVND come from the germline V gene (reference sequence). The CDR3 region has the DNA TGTGCCAGTAGGCGAGCTGGGGGCACAGATACGCAGTATTTT. Protein sequence: CASRRAGGTDTQYF.

The chain uses TRBV7-8 and TRBJ2-5; D remains ambiguous. In germline, CDR1 is SGHVS, CDR2 FQNEAQ. The CDR3 has 11 residues. Trimming cost V 5 bases and J 3 bases, with 4 bases left between them. The CDR3 bases are TGTGCCAGCAGCCCCAAAGAGACCCAGTACTTC. Protein product: CASSPKETQYF.

This chain links TRBV15 with TRBJ1-5, with D unresolved. The length of the CDR3 is 16 residues. The V and J ends lost 2 bases and 0 bases respectively, with 11 bases between them. Looked up from germline, CDR1 is LNHNV and CDR2 is YYDKDF (reference sequence). CDR3 nucleotide sequence: TGTGCCACCAGCAGACACAGACCCTATAGCAATCAGCCCCAGCATTTT. Encoded protein: CATSRHRPYSNQPQHF.

The rearrangement joins TRBV4-2 to TRBJ1-3; 7 bases are shared with TRBD1. The junction had 7 bases not matched to a gene; V was cut back by 5 bases and J by 0 bases. The CDR3 covers 16 residues. In germline, CDR1 is LGHNA, CDR2 YNFKEQ. CDR3 nucleotide sequence: TGTGCCAGCAGCAACAACAGGGGACCCTCTGGAAACACCATATATTTT. Amino acid sequence: CASSNNRGPSGNTIYF.

The chain is built from TRBV25-1 and TRBJ1-5, with D hard to call. V lost 6 bases to trimming and J lost 0 bases, with 6 bases between them. Germline values: CDR1 MGHDK, CDR2 SYGVNS. This CDR3 comprises 13 residues. As DNA, the CDR3 is TGTGCCAGCAGCATCACTAGCAATCAGCCCCAGCATTTT. Translated: CASSITSNQPQHF.

The V gene is TRBV12-5, the J gene TRBJ2-3; the D is unclear. V was clipped by 3 bases and J by 8 bases, with 9 bases between them. The CDR3 has 12 residues. CDR1 LGHNT and CDR2 FRNRAP come from the germline V gene. The CDR3 sequence: CASGFDVGTQYF. The CDR3, as DNA: TGTGCTAGTGGTTTCGATGTCGGTACGCAGTATTTT.

The chain is built from TRBV5-1 and TRBJ2-3; D possibly corresponds to TRBD2 (7 bases). Trimming pared 4 bases from V and 2 bases from J, leaving 17 bases between. Germline V gene lookup returns CDR1 SGHRS and CDR2 YFSETQ. The CDR3 length is 16 residues. CDR3 protein: CASSPYIGGLTDTQYF. The CDR3 bases are TGCGCCAGCAGCCCGTATATCGGGGGGCTCACAGATACGCAGTATTTT.

The chain employs TRBV2 and TRBJ1-5; no clear D. There are 14 residues in the CDR3. V was shortened by 5 bases and J by 8 bases, with 16 bases between the two germline ends. Germline V CDR1 and CDR2: SNHLY, FYNNEI. CDR3: CASSPTVNREPQHF. In DNA, the CDR3 is TGTGCCAGCAGTCCCACAGTTAATCGGGAGCCCCAGCATTTT.

The chain recombines TRBV29-1 with TRBJ1-5; no definite D call. The V end lost 5 bases, the J end lost 1 base, and 9 bases lay between the germline ends. The CDR3 extends over 13 amino acids. Per germline, CDR1 SQVTM and CDR2 ANQGSEA. This CDR3 is CSVQIGSNQPQHF. The DNA of the CDR3 is TGCAGCGTTCAGATAGGAAGCAATCAGCCCCAGCATTTT.

This clone was observed a few times. The rearrangement joins TRBV5-6 to TRBJ1-2; D is perhaps TRBD1 (6 bases). The CDR3 contains 14 residues. Trimming removed 5 bases from V and 1 base from J, with 12 bases in between. CDR1 and CDR2 (germline): SGHDT, YYEEEE. The CDR3 coding sequence is TGTGCCAGCAGTCCAGGGGCCGTTAACTATGGCTACACCTTC. Protein product: CASSPGAVNYGYTF.

This clone was recorded only once. The CDR3: CAWSVLVLNTEAFF. The CDR3 coding sequence is TGTGCCTGGAGTGTACTGGTCTTGAACACTGAAGCTTTCTTT. The V and J genes are TRBV30 and TRBJ1-1; D gene uncertain. V dropped 0 bases and J dropped 0 bases, with 8 bases sitting between them. Germline CDR1 reads GTSNPN; CDR2 reads SVGIG (reference sequence). The CDR3 sequence is 14 residues long.

In DNA, the CDR3 is TGTGCCAGCACCGGTCGGACAGGGGGTGTGGGCAATCAGCCCCAGCATTTT. Translated, it gives CASTGRTGGVGNQPQHF. V and J are TRBV2 and TRBJ1-5; TRBD1 agrees at 10 bases. Germline lookup yields CDR1 SNHLY and CDR2 FYNNEI. The CDR3 length is 17 residues. The J segment lost 2 bases and the V segment lost 7 bases, leaving 11 bases of the junction unmatched.

This clone appeared a few times. J is TRBJ1-6 and V is TRBV19; D might be TRBD1 (6 bases). The germline V gene encodes CDR1 LNHDA and CDR2 SQIVND (reference sequence). The CDR3 is 14 residues long. Trimming pared 5 bases from V and 7 bases from J, leaving 12 bases between. CDR3 sequence: CASSLQGGNSPLHF. CDR3 in DNA: TGTGCCAGTAGTCTACAGGGTGGGAATTCACCCCTCCACTTT. The full variable domain, in which reference TRBV19 and TRBJ1-6 provide the parts outside the CDR3, is DGGITQSPKYLFRKEGQNVTLSCEQNLNHDAMYWYRQDPGQGLRLIYYSQIVNDFQKGDIAEGYSVSREKKESFPLTVTSAQKNPTAFYLCASSLQGGNSPLHFGNGTRLTVT.

J is TRBJ1-5 and V is TRBV7-8, with D possibly TRBD1 on 5 matching bases. Per germline, CDR1 SGHVS and CDR2 FQNEAQ. The CDR3 spans 18 residues. The V end lost 5 bases, the J end lost 0 bases, and 20 bases lay between the germline ends. CDR3 nucleotide sequence: TGTGCCAGCAGCCCAGAGACAGTCCGGGCCCATAGCAATCAGCCCCAGCATTTT. It encodes CASSPETVRAHSNQPQHF.

This chain links TRBV21-1 with TRBJ2-5; the table gives TRBD1 as D, unverified against the DNA. TRBV21-1 counts as a pseudogene. This CDR3 contains 17 residues. The chain's CDR3 is CASSKSGDRGRRETQYF. The CDR3 DNA follows: TGTGCCAGCAGCAAAAGCGGGGACAGGGGGCGGCGGGAGACCCAGTACTTC.

V gene TRBV10-3 combines with J gene TRBJ1-1, with 7 bases that match TRBD1. CDR1 and CDR2 from the germline V gene are ENHRY and SYGVKD. V lost 7 bases and J lost 0; bases outside the gene matches: 5. The length of the CDR3 is 14 residues. CDR3: CAINSQGMNTEAFF. The CDR3 nucleotides are TGTGCCATCAATTCACAGGGGATGAACACTGAAGCTTTCTTT.

In DNA form, the CDR3 reads TGTGCCTGGAATCCAGGGACTGAAAAACTGTTTTTT. Translated, it gives CAWNPGTEKLFF. The genes are TRBV30 and TRBJ1-4; weak D call: TRBD1 (5 bases). The CDR3 covers 12 residues. V was shortened by 4 bases and J by 7 bases, with 10 bases between the two germline ends. Germline V gene data show CDR1 as GTSNPN and CDR2 as SVGIG (reference sequence).

This chain links TRBV5-8 with TRBJ1-6; TRBD1 might be the D (5 bases). V lost 7 bases and J 6 bases, leaving 11 bases between the germline ends. The CDR3 runs 13 residues. CDR1 is SGHTS, CDR2 YDEGEE, per germline. The CDR3 nucleotides are TGTGCCAGCGAGGGACTGATTAATTCACCCCTCCACTTT. Encoded protein: CASEGLINSPLHF. Using reference TRBV5-8 and TRBJ1-6 for the parts outside the CDR3, the full variable domain is EAGVTQSPTHLIKTRGQQATLRCSPISGHTSVYWYQQALGLGLQFLLWYDEGEERNRGNFPPRFSGRQFPNYSSELNVNALELEDSALYLCASEGLINSPLHFGNGTRLTVT.

This clone turned up a few times. The rearrangement joins TRBV15 to TRBJ1-6; 7 bases map to TRBD1. CDR3 length: 15 residues. Germline CDR1 reads LNHNV; CDR2 reads YYDKDF (reference sequence). The V gene end was trimmed by 5 bases and the J gene end by 6 bases; junction bases not matched to a gene: 7. The CDR3 region is CATSSRQGSNSPLHF. CDR3 coding DNA: TGTGCCACCAGCTCCAGACAGGGTAGTAATTCACCCCTCCACTTT.

The rearrangement joins TRBV4-1 to TRBJ2-1; TRBD2 matches at 10 bases. V was clipped by 2 bases and J by 5 bases; unmatched bases: 0. Germline CDR1 MGHRA, CDR2 YSYEKL. This CDR3 contains 14 residues. CDR3 nucleotides: TGCGCCAGCAGCCAACTAGCGGGAGACAATGAGCAGTTCTTC. It is translated as CASSQLAGDNEQFF.

This clone has a handful of counts. V and J are TRBV7-2 and TRBJ2-3; TRBD2 agrees at 13 bases. V lost 0 bases and J lost 6; bases outside the gene matches: 6. This CDR3 has 17 residues. Germline CDR1 SGHTA, CDR2 FQGNSA. The CDR3 coding sequence is TGTGCCAGCAGCTTAGCCCCACTAGCGGGAGGGTGGGATACGCAGTATTTT. Amino acids: CASSLAPLAGGWDTQYF.

The genes are TRBV27 and TRBJ1-2; D possibly corresponds to TRBD1 (5 bases). CDR3 length equals 14 residues. The V end lost 5 bases, the J end lost 6 bases, and 16 bases lay between the germline ends. Germline CDR1 MNHEY, CDR2 SMNVEV (reference sequence). CDR3 sequence (DNA): TGTGCCAGCAGTCCCGGGACCTGGGGCGATGGCTACACCTTC. Amino acids: CASSPGTWGDGYTF.